This section outlines one T cell receptor (beta chain) sequence together with its context. The antigen is unknown. This sample was included in a study of vaccination effects on CD4 cells after COVID-19. Study as a whole: Before sequencing, viral peptide pools were used by the ViraFEST assay to expand antigen-specific CD4+ T cells. Some 2.2 million PBMC per well received 7.5 to 10 IU/ml IL-2 and approximately 10 ug/ml peptides in culture.

Findings and limits, study-wide: Just 1 of 255 vaccine-induced clones in healthy recipients was cross-reactive.

CDR1 is SQVTM and CDR2 is ANQGSEA in the germline V gene. The V gene lost 4 bases and the J gene lost 4 bases, with 10 bases spanning the gap. The length of the CDR3 is 12 residues. Subsequent to 10 days of culture, CD4+ T cells were isolated. On days 3 and 7, fresh IL-2 medium replaced half the medium. Produced via immunoSEQ multiplex PCR; TCRdb's table is partial and in-frame only. This table has fewer than 40,000 clones, approximately 67% appearing once. This receptor was identified in a human donor who received a COVID-19 vaccine. The material was CD4+ T cells from PBMCs cultured without peptide, obtained before COVID-19 vaccination. The chain joins TRBV29-1 to TRBJ1-1, with no clear D. The CDR3 region has the DNA TGCAGCGTTGGGGAACCTCGCACTGAAGCTTTCTTT. It encodes CSVGEPRTEAFF.